Included here is one T cell receptor beta chain sequence, with context. What it binds is unknown. Roughly 38,000 genome equivalents of blood DNA were amplified for TRB. The data were taken from a study of T cell clusters in autoimmune cytopenias. Study results and caveats: The cluster-lack signature was not seen for secondary cytopenia versus chronic lymphocytic leukemia.

One tube held mixed TRB-A and TRB-B primer pools for touch-down PCR. TCRdb reprocessed the multiplex PCR reads and stores each CDR3 protein as one record, lacking DNA. The table for this sample gives around 5,000 distinct CDR3 sequences. Germline CDR1 LGHNA, CDR2 YSLEER. The CDR3 has 15 amino acids. The sample was also linked to a second study, of T cell repertoires in aging, cancer and after chemotherapy.

Sequenced input: peripheral blood. The chain employs TRBV4-3 and TRBJ1-6. The receptor comes from a human donor in good health. The chain's CDR3 is CASSPEPWDNSPLHF.